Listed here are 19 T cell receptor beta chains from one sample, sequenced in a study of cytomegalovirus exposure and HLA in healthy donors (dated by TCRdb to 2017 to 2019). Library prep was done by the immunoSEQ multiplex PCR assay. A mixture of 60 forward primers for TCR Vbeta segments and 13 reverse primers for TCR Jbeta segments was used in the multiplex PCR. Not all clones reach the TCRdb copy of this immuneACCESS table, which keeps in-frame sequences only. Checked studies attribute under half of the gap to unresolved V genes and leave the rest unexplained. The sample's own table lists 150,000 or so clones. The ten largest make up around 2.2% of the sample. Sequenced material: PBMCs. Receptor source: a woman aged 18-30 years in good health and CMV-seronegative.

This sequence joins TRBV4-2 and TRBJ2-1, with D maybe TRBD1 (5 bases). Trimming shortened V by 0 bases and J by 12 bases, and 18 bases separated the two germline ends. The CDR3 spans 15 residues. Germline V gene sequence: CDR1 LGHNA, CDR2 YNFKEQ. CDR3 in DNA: TGTGCCAGCAGCCAAGAGCTTGGGTCGATAGGGGTGCAGTTCTTC. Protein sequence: CASSQELGSIGVQFF.

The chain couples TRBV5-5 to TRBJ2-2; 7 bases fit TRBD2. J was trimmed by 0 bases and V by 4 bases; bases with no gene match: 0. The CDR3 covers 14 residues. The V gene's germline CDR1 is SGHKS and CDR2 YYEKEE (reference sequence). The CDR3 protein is CASSSGANTGELFF. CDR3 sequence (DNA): TGTGCCAGCAGCAGCGGGGCGAACACCGGGGAGCTGTTTTTT.

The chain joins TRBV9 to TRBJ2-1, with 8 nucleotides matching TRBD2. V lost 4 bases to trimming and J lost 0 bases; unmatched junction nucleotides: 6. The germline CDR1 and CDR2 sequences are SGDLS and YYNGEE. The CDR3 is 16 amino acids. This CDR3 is CASSHTSGPSYNEQFF. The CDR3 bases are TGTGCCAGCAGCCACACTAGCGGACCCTCCTACAATGAGCAGTTCTTC. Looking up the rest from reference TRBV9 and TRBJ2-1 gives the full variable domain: DSGVTQTPKHLITATGQRVTLRCSPRSGDLSVYWYQQSLDQGLQFLIQYYNGEERAKGNILERFSAQQFPDLHSELNLSSLELGDSALYFCASSHTSGPSYNEQFFGPGTRLTVL.

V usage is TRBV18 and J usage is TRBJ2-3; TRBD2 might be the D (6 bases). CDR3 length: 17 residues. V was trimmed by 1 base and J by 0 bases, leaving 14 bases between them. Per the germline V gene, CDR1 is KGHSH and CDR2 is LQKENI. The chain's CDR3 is CASSPLPGRLSTDTQYF. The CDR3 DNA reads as TGTGCCAGCTCACCACTGCCAGGGAGGCTTAGCACAGATACGCAGTATTTT.

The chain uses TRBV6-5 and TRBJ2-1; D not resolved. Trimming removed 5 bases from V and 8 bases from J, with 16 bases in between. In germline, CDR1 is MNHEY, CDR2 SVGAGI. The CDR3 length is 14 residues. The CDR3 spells CASSPSLTRDEQFF. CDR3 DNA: TGTGCCAGCAGTCCCTCTCTAACCCGGGATGAGCAGTTCTTC.

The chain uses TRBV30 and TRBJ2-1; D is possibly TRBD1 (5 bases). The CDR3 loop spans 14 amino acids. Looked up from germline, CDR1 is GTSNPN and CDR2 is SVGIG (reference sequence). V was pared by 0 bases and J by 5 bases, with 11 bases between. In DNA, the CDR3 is TGTGCCTGGAGTGTATGGGGCAGGGACAATGAGCAGTTCTTC. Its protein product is CAWSVWGRDNEQFF.

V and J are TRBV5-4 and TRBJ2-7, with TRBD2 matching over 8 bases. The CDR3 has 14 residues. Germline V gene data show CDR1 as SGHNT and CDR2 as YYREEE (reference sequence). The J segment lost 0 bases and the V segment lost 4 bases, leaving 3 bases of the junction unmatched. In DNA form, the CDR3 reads TGTGCCAGCAGCCGGCGGGAGGCCTCCTACGAGCAGTACTTC. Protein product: CASSRREASYEQYF.

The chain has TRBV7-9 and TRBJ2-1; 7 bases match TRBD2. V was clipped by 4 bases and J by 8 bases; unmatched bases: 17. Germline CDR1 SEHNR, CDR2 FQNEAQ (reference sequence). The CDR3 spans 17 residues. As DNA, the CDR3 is TGTGCCAGCAGCTCCTCGCTTTGGGGAGGGGTTAGCCATGAGCAGTTCTTC. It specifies CASSSSLWGGVSHEQFF. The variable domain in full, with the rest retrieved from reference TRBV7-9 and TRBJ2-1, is DTGVSQNPRHKITKRGQNVTFRCDPISEHNRLYWYRQTLGQGPEFLTYFQNEAQLEKSRLLSDRFSAERPKGSFSTLEIQRTEQGDSAMYLCASSSSLWGGVSHEQFFGPGTRLTVL.

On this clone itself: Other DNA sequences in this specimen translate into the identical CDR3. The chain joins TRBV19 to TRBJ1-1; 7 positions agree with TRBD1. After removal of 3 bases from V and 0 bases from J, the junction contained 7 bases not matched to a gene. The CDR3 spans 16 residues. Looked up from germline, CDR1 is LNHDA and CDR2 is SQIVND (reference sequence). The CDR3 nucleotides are TGTGCCAGTAGTATGGTCGGGACAGTCATGAACACTGAAGCTTTCTTT. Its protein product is CASSMVGTVMNTEAFF.

CDR3 sequence reads: CASNTGGNEQYF. The DNA for the CDR3 is TGTGCCAGCAATACAGGGGGCAACGAGCAGTACTTC. The chain employs TRBV19 and TRBJ2-7, with 9 bases identical to TRBD1. Trimming at V came to 9 bases and at J to 5 bases, leaving 5 bases not matched to a gene. The length of the CDR3 is 12 residues. The germline V gene encodes CDR1 LNHDA and CDR2 SQIVND (reference sequence).

CDR3 bases: TGTGCCAGCAGCTTAGCCCCCGGGACTAGTTTTAACGAGCAGTACTTC. Its translation is CASSLAPGTSFNEQYF. The rearrangement links TRBV7-2 to TRBJ2-7; 8 bases match TRBD2. V lost 0 bases, J lost 5 bases, and 9 bases stayed unmatched. Looked up from germline, CDR1 is SGHTA and CDR2 is FQGNSA. This CDR3 has 16 residues.

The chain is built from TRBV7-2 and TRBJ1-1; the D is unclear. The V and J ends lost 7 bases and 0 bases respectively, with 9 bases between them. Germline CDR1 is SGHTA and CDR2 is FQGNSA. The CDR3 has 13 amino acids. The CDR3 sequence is CASIYMLNTEAFF. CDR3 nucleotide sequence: TGTGCCAGCATCTATATGTTGAACACTGAAGCTTTCTTT. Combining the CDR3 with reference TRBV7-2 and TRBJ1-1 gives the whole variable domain GAGVSQSPSNKVTEKGKDVELRCDPISGHTALYWYRQSLGQGLEFLIYFQGNSAPDKSGLPSDRFSAERTGGSVSTLTIQRTQQEDSAVYLCASIYMLNTEAFFGQGTRLTVV.

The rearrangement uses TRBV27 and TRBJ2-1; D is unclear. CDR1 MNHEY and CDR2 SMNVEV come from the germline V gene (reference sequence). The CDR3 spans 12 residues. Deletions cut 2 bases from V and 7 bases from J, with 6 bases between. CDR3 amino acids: CASSLPGNEQFF. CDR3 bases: TGTGCCAGCAGTTTACCGGGTAATGAGCAGTTCTTC.

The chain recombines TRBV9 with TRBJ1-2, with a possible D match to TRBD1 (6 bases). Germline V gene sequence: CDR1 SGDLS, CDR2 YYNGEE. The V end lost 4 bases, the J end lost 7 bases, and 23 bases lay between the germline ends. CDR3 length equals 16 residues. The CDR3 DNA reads TGTGCCAGCAGCCTCAACGGCGGGGGCCATCTGGGTGGCTACACCTTC. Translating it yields CASSLNGGGHLGGYTF.

Written as DNA, the CDR3 is TGTGCCAGCTCATCGACAGTGAACACTGAAGCTTTCTTT. Its protein product is CASSSTVNTEAFF. The rearrangement links TRBV18 to TRBJ1-1, with D possibly being TRBD1 (5 bases). The V and J ends lost 5 bases and 0 bases respectively, with 7 bases between them. The CDR3 has 13 residues. Germline V CDR1 and CDR2: KGHSH, LQKENI.

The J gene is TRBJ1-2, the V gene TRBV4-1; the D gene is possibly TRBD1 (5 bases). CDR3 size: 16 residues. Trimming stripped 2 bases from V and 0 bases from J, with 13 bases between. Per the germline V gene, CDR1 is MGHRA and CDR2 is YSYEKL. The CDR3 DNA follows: TGCGCCAGCAGCCAATGGTCACAGGCTGCTAACTATGGCTACACCTTC. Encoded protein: CASSQWSQAANYGYTF.

This CDR3 is CASSPTKETQYF. The CDR3 nucleotides read TGTGCCAGCAGCCCGACAAAAGAGACCCAGTACTTC. The chain is built from TRBV11-1 and TRBJ2-5; D not certain. Germline CDR1 is SGHAT and CDR2 is FQDESV (reference sequence). Trimming pared 5 bases from V and 3 bases from J, leaving 7 bases between. The CDR3 extends over 12 amino acids.

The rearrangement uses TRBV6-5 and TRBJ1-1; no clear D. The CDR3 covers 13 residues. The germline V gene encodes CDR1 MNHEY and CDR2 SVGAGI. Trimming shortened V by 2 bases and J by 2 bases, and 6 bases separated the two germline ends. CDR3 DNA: TGTGCCAGCAGTTACCGAGGTAACACTGAAGCTTTCTTT. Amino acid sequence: CASSYRGNTEAFF.

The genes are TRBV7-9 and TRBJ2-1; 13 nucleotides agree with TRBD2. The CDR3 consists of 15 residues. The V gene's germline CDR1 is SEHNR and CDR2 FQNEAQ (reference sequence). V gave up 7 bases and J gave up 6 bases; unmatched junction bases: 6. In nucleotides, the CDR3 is TGTGCCAGCACCCGTACTAGCGGGAGGGCCAATGAGCAGTTCTTC. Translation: CASTRTSGRANEQFF.